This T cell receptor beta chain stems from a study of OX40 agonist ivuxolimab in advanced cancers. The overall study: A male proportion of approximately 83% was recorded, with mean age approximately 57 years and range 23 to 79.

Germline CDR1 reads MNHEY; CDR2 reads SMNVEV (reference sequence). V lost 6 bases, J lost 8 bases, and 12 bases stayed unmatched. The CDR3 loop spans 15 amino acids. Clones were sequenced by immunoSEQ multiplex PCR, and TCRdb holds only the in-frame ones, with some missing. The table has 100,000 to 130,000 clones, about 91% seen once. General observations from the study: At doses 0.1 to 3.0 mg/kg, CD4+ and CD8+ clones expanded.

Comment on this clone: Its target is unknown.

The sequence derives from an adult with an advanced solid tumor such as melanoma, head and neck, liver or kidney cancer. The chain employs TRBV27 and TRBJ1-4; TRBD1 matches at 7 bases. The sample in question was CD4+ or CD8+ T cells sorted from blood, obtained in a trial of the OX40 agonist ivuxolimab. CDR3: CASSFRGQRLEKLFF. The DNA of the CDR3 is TGTGCCAGCAGCTTTAGGGGACAGCGTCTGGAAAAACTGTTTTTT.